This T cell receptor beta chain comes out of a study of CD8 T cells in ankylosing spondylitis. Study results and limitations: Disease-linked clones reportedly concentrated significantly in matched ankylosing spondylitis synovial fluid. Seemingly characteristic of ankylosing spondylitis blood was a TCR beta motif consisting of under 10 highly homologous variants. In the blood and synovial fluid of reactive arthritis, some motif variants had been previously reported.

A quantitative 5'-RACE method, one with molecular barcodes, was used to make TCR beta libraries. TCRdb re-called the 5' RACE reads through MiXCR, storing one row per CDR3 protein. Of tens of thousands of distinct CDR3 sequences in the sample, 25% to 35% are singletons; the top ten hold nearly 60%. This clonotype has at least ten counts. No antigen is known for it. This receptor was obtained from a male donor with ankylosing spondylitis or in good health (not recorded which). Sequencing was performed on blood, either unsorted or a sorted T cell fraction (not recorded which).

Here the CDR3 DNA reads TGTGCCAGCAGCTATCCGGGGCGCGGAGAGACCCAGTACTTC. Its translation: CASSYPGRGETQYF. This sequence joins TRBV9 and TRBJ2-5, with D perhaps TRBD1 or TRBD2 (5 bases each). Trimming took 4 bases from V and 4 from J, leaving 14 bases between them. The CDR3 contains 14 residues. Germline CDR1 SGDLS, CDR2 YYNGEE.